The 29 T cell receptor beta chains below all came from one sample that was sequenced in a study of blood T cell repertoires in COVID-19. The repertoire was sequenced with immunoSEQ multiplex PCR; TCRdb's copy has only in-frame clones and lacks some. The table has 130,000 to 150,000 clones, around 81% seen once; the top ten hold approximately 8%. The sample comprised peripheral blood. These receptors were taken from a human donor in a cohort sampled during active COVID-19.

The gene calls are TRBV5-1 and TRBJ1-1; TRBD1 is a possible D gene (6 bases). Germline V gene sequence: CDR1 SGHRS, CDR2 YFSETQ. The CDR3 is 12 residues long. Trimming took 7 bases from V and 1 from J, leaving 8 bases between them. In nucleotides, the CDR3 is TGCGCCAGCCGGACAGAGAACACTGAAGCTTTCTTT. Translation gives CASRTENTEAFF.

For the CDR3, the DNA is TGTGCCAGTAGTATAGACCCCCACACTAACCAAGAGACCCAGTACTTC. Its translation: CASSIDPHTNQETQYF. The chain couples TRBV19 to TRBJ2-5; unclear D gene. Germline V gives CDR1 LNHDA, CDR2 SQIVND (reference sequence). Trimming stripped 0 bases from V and 0 bases from J, with 11 bases between. The CDR3 loop spans 16 amino acids. Together with reference TRBV19 and TRBJ2-5, the CDR3 gives the full variable domain: DGGITQSPKYLFRKEGQNVTLSCEQNLNHDAMYWYRQDPGQGLRLIYYSQIVNDFQKGDIAEGYSVSREKKESFPLTVTSAQKNPTAFYLCASSIDPHTNQETQYFGPGTRLLVL.

J is TRBJ2-1 and V is TRBV7-3; 9 bases are a match to TRBD1. Germline loops: CDR1 SGHTA, CDR2 FQGTGA. V shed 5 bases, J shed 3 bases, and the junction held 14 bases outside the gene matches. There are 18 residues in the CDR3. The chain's CDR3 is CASSNRDREKHRYNEQFF. CDR3 nucleotide sequence: TGTGCCAGCAGCAACCGGGACAGGGAGAAACACCGCTACAATGAGCAGTTCTTC. The full variable domain, rest sourced from reference TRBV7-3 and TRBJ2-1, is GAGVSQTPSNKVTEKGKYVELRCDPISGHTALYWYRQSLGQGPEFLIYFQGTGAADDSGLPNDRFFAVRPEGSVSTLKIQRTERGDSAVYLCASSNRDREKHRYNEQFFGPGTRLTVL.

V gene TRBV4-3 combines with J gene TRBJ2-3; 12 bases agree with TRBD2. The CDR3 is 17 amino acids. The V segment lost 0 bases and the J segment 1 base; nucleotides outside the gene matches: 2. Germline CDR1 LGHNA, CDR2 YSLEER. The DNA for the CDR3 is TGCGCCAGCAGCCAAGACAGGACTAGCGGGGGCACAGATACGCAGTATTTT. The encoded protein is CASSQDRTSGGTDTQYF.

The chain links TRBV5-5 to TRBJ2-7; 7 bases fit TRBD1. V shed 4 bases and J 2 bases; nucleotides not matched to a gene: 6. CDR1 is SGHKS, CDR2 YYEKEE, per germline (reference sequence). This CDR3 has 14 residues. In DNA form, the CDR3 reads TGTGCCAGCAGCCTCGGACAGGTGGCCTACGAGCAGTACTTC. It specifies CASSLGQVAYEQYF.

This clone was seen just once. The chain couples TRBV3-1 (or the pseudogene TRBV3-2) to TRBJ2-7; 12 bases match TRBD2. Looked up from germline, CDR1 is LGHDT and CDR2 is YNNKEL (reference sequence). J lost 4 bases, V lost 4 bases, and 11 bases had no gene match. The CDR3 runs 17 residues. CDR3 coding DNA: TGTGCCAGCAGCCGAGATAGGACTAGCGGGGTGGGGTACGAGCAGTACTTC. The encoded protein is CASSRDRTSGVGYEQYF.

This clone was seen more than once but under ten times. The gene calls are TRBV18 and TRBJ1-1; the D gene is possibly TRBD1 (6 bases). Germline V gene lookup returns CDR1 KGHSH and CDR2 LQKENI. The CDR3 sequence is 15 residues long. V lost 3 bases and J lost 3, with 14 bases in between. DNA for the CDR3: TGTGCCAGCTCACCTCCCCAACAGGGTGACACTGAAGCTTTCTTT. It specifies CASSPPQQGDTEAFF.

The rearrangement uses TRBV28 and TRBJ1-2, with a tentative D call TRBD1 (5 bases). CDR3 length equals 11 residues. The germline V gene encodes CDR1 MDHEN and CDR2 SYDVKM. In nucleotides, the CDR3 is TGTGCAGCAGGGCATAACTATGGCTACACCTTC. Its protein is CAAGHNYGYTF.

The V call is TRBV4-2, the J call TRBJ2-1; 9 bases are shared with TRBD2. CDR1 is LGHNA, CDR2 YNFKEQ, per germline. Trimming at V came to 1 base and at J to 5 bases, leaving 9 bases not matched to a gene. The CDR3 loop spans 17 amino acids. CDR3 nucleotide sequence: TGTGCCAGCAGCCAAGTCATAGCGGGAGTTGAGGACAATGAGCAGTTCTTC. Translated: CASSQVIAGVEDNEQFF.

The genes are TRBV7-3 and TRBJ2-5; maybe TRBD1 (6 bases). Germline CDR1 reads SGHTA; CDR2 reads FQGTGA. CDR3 size: 13 residues. The V end was cut by 5 bases, the J end by 5 bases, with 12 bases between. In DNA form, the CDR3 reads TGTGCCAGCAGCAGGGCAGGGGCCGAGACCCAGTACTTC. Amino acid sequence: CASSRAGAETQYF. Full variable domain (remainder filled in from reference TRBV7-3 and TRBJ2-5): GAGVSQTPSNKVTEKGKYVELRCDPISGHTALYWYRQSLGQGPEFLIYFQGTGAADDSGLPNDRFFAVRPEGSVSTLKIQRTERGDSAVYLCASSRAGAETQYFGPGTRLLVL.

Only one count was recorded for this clone. The V gene is TRBV7-9, the J gene TRBJ1-1; the match to TRBD1 covers 7 bases. Trimming removed 1 base from V and 1 base from J; junction bases left unmatched: 3. Germline-derived CDR1 and CDR2 are SEHNR and FQNEAQ (reference sequence). The CDR3 loop spans 15 amino acids. The CDR3 protein is CASSLVGQENTEAFF. The DNA of the CDR3 is TGTGCCAGCAGCTTAGTCGGACAGGAGAACACTGAAGCTTTCTTT.

This clone was observed once. The chain combines TRBV19 with TRBJ1-2, with 9 bases identical to TRBD1. Germline V CDR1 and CDR2: LNHDA, SQIVND (reference sequence). The V segment lost 7 bases and the J segment 5 bases; nucleotides outside the gene matches: 11. The CDR3 is made up of 15 amino acids. The CDR3 sequence: CASTHSTGGFYGYTF. As DNA, the CDR3 is TGTGCCAGTACCCATTCGACAGGGGGTTTTTATGGCTACACCTTC.

This chain uses TRBV28 with TRBJ1-2, with a possible D match to TRBD1 (5 bases). The ends were cut back, 5 bases at V and 3 bases at J, with 10 bases in the middle. The CDR3 contains 13 residues. Germline V lookup: CDR1 MDHEN, CDR2 SYDVKM. CDR3 region: CASSQDSYYGYTF. As DNA, the CDR3 is TGTGCCAGCAGTCAAGACAGTTACTATGGCTACACCTTC.

V is TRBV28 and J is TRBJ2-3, with D possibly TRBD2 on 5 matching bases. Looked up from germline, CDR1 is MDHEN and CDR2 is SYDVKM. The CDR3 is 16 amino acids. The ends were cut back, 5 bases at V and 1 base at J, with 16 bases in the middle. CDR3 region: CASSPLGAGGTDTQYF. Written as DNA, the CDR3 is TGTGCCAGCAGTCCCCTGGGAGCCGGGGGCACAGATACGCAGTATTTT.

The rearrangement uses TRBV7-2 and TRBJ1-1, with D possibly TRBD1 on 5 matching bases. Germline CDR1 is SGHTA and CDR2 is FQGNSA. The CDR3 is made up of 13 amino acids. Trimming took off 6 bases at V and 3 bases at J, with 11 bases between the two ends. Here the CDR3 reads CASSLRTYTEAFF. CDR3 coding DNA: TGTGCCAGCAGTTTAAGGACATACACTGAAGCTTTCTTT.

The chain joins TRBV7-3 to TRBJ2-5; the D gene is possibly TRBD1 (5 bases). The CDR3 is made up of 15 amino acids. V lost 5 bases and J lost 0, with 13 bases in between. Germline CDR1 is SGHTA and CDR2 is FQGTGA. CDR3 residues: CASSPTSTDQETQYF. Here the CDR3 DNA reads TGTGCCAGCAGCCCAACCTCGACAGACCAAGAGACCCAGTACTTC.

This clone appeared many times. The V and J genes are TRBV15 and TRBJ2-7, with a weak D call TRBD1 (7 bases). There are 15 residues in the CDR3. The germline V and J ends were trimmed by 5 bases and 0 bases, with 14 bases remaining between them. CDR1 is LNHNV and CDR2 is YYDKDF in the germline V gene (reference sequence). CDR3 DNA sequence: TGTGCCACCAGCGTAAACAGGGGAGGCTCCTACGAGCAGTACTTC. The encoded protein is CATSVNRGGSYEQYF. The whole variable domain, remainder taken from reference TRBV15 and TRBJ2-7, is DAMVIQNPRYQVTQFGKPVTLSCSQTLNHNVMYWYQQKSSQAPKLLFHYYDKDFNNEADTPDNFQSRRPNTSFCFLDIRSPGLGDTAMYLCATSVNRGGSYEQYFGPGTRLTVT.

The count of this clone is one. The chain joins TRBV28 to TRBJ1-2; TRBD1 is a possible D gene (6 bases). This CDR3 is 16 amino acids long. V lost 5 bases to trimming and J lost 7 bases, with 23 bases between them. The germline gives CDR1 MDHEN, CDR2 SYDVKM. The CDR3 region is CASSPEGGAQFIGYTF. The CDR3 DNA sequence: TGTGCCAGCAGTCCGGAGGGGGGGGCCCAATTTATTGGCTACACCTTC.

V usage is TRBV21-1 and J usage is TRBJ2-5; the table's D call, TRBD2, was not checked against the DNA. TRBV21-1 is termed a pseudogene. The CDR3 has 16 residues. CDR3 region: CASSKKRAAGGETQYF. DNA of the CDR3: TGTGCCAGCAGCAAAAAAAGGGCCGCGGGGGGGGAGACCCAGTACTTC.

V is TRBV2 and J is TRBJ2-4, with 9 bases identical to TRBD2. The CDR3 sequence is 16 residues long. V shed 2 bases, J shed 2 bases, and the junction held 4 bases outside the gene matches. CDR1 is SNHLY, CDR2 FYNNEI, per germline. The CDR3 DNA sequence: TGTGCCAGCAGTGAAACTCTAGCGGGGCCCAAAAACATTCAGTACTTC. This gives the protein CASSETLAGPKNIQYF.

CDR3 residues: CASSVAQGASYEQYF. CDR3 sequence (DNA): TGTGCCAGCAGCGTAGCTCAGGGGGCCTCCTACGAGCAGTACTTC. The chain couples TRBV9 to TRBJ2-7; TRBD1 matches 8 bases. J lost 0 bases, V lost 0 bases, and 2 bases had no gene match. Per the germline V gene, CDR1 is SGDLS and CDR2 is YYNGEE. The CDR3 totals 15 residues. Full variable domain (remainder filled in from reference TRBV9 and TRBJ2-7): DSGVTQTPKHLITATGQRVTLRCSPRSGDLSVYWYQQSLDQGLQFLIQYYNGEERAKGNILERFSAQQFPDLHSELNLSSLELGDSALYFCASSVAQGASYEQYFGPGTRLTVT.

This clone was seen more than once but under ten times. The chain recombines TRBV6-5 with TRBJ2-7; TRBD1 aligns across 8 bases. V shed 4 bases and J 4 bases; nucleotides not matched to a gene: 9. The CDR3 is made up of 15 amino acids. CDR1 and CDR2 from the germline V gene are MNHEY and SVGAGI. The CDR3 sequence: CASSSTGTGVYEQYF. The CDR3 DNA reads as TGTGCCAGCAGTTCAACCGGGACAGGTGTTTACGAGCAGTACTTC.

The V gene is TRBV9, the J gene TRBJ2-1, with D perhaps matching TRBD2 (8 bases). CDR1 and CDR2 from the germline V gene are SGDLS and YYNGEE. The CDR3 has 22 amino acids. Deletions cut 4 bases from V and 5 bases from J, with 37 bases between. The CDR3 sequence: CASSSRGRFNPFAAGGDNEQFF. CDR3 coding DNA: TGTGCCAGCAGCTCCCGCGGGAGGTTCAACCCATTTGCGGCAGGGGGTGACAATGAGCAGTTCTTC.

CDR3 bases: TGTGCCAGCTCACCCGGACAGGGAAACACTGAAGCTTTCTTT. Amino acids: CASSPGQGNTEAFF. The chain combines TRBV18 with TRBJ1-1; 8 bases are shared with TRBD1. The CDR3 covers 14 residues. Germline CDR1 KGHSH, CDR2 LQKENI. Unmatched junction bases numbered 2, after V lost 3 bases and J lost 2 bases.

In the case of this clone: Other DNA sequences in this sample translate to the same CDR3. The rearrangement uses TRBV3-1 (or the pseudogene TRBV3-2) and TRBJ2-1; 7 bases are shared with TRBD1. V lost 7 bases to trimming and J lost 0 bases; unmatched junction nucleotides: 3. CDR3 length equals 14 residues. CDR1 is LGHDT and CDR2 is YNNKEL in the germline V gene (reference sequence). Here the CDR3 DNA reads TGTGCCAGCACCAACAGGGGCTCCTACAATGAGCAGTTCTTC. Protein product: CASTNRGSYNEQFF.

J is TRBJ2-2 and V is TRBV5-1; 9 bases are a match to TRBD1. Unmatched junction bases numbered 6, after V lost 4 bases and J lost 2 bases. The CDR3 sequence is 16 residues long. CDR1 SGHRS and CDR2 YFSETQ come from the germline V gene. The CDR3 sequence: CASSRTGGVNTGELFF. In nucleotides, the CDR3 is TGCGCCAGCAGCCGTACAGGGGGCGTCAACACCGGGGAGCTGTTTTTT. The whole variable domain, remainder taken from reference TRBV5-1 and TRBJ2-2, is KAGVTQTPRYLIKTRGQQVTLSCSPISGHRSVSWYQQTPGQGLQFLFEYFSETQRNKGNFPGRFSGRQFSNSRSEMNVSTLELGDSALYLCASSRTGGVNTGELFFGEGSRLTVL.

The V gene is TRBV19, the J gene TRBJ2-6, with D uncertain. Germline CDR1 reads LNHDA; CDR2 reads SQIVND (reference sequence). The CDR3 has 19 residues. Trimming shortened V by 5 bases and J by 4 bases, and 24 bases separated the two germline ends. CDR3 loop: CASSRLGLTLRSGANVLTF. CDR3 DNA: TGTGCCAGTAGTCGGTTGGGCTTGACACTCCGGTCCGGGGCCAACGTCCTGACTTTC.

The DNA of the CDR3 is TGTGCCAGTAGTATAGATTACGGGGGAGGTTCGGAGACCCAGTACTTC. This codes for CASSIDYGGGSETQYF. V is TRBV19 and J is TRBJ2-5; TRBD2 is a possible D gene (6 bases). This CDR3 is 16 amino acids long. V was trimmed by 0 bases and J by 5 bases, leaving 16 bases between them. The germline gives CDR1 LNHDA, CDR2 SQIVND (reference sequence). Using reference TRBV19 and TRBJ2-5 for the parts outside the CDR3, the full variable domain is DGGITQSPKYLFRKEGQNVTLSCEQNLNHDAMYWYRQDPGQGLRLIYYSQIVNDFQKGDIAEGYSVSREKKESFPLTVTSAQKNPTAFYLCASSIDYGGGSETQYFGPGTRLLVL.

This clone turned up a few times. The chain uses TRBV15 and TRBJ1-5, with D possibly matching TRBD1 (6 bases). Trimming shortened V by 2 bases and J by 6 bases, and 17 bases separated the two germline ends. Germline CDR1 reads LNHNV; CDR2 reads YYDKDF (reference sequence). The CDR3 is 16 amino acids. CDR3 residues: CATSRPTTGMGQPQHF. The DNA for the CDR3 is TGTGCCACCAGCAGACCCACCACAGGGATGGGTCAGCCCCAGCATTTT.